Presented here are 12 T cell receptor beta chains from one specimen sequenced in a study of shared T cell receptors in the human thymus. Profiling relied on immunoSEQ multiplex PCR, and the TCRdb table lists in-frame clones only, not all of them. Of more than 550,000 clones in the sample, 70% to 90% were seen once. This sample was also put to use in a study of human thymus T cells.

The sequenced sample consisted of thymocytes. The receptor set was obtained from a boy under two years old with a congenital heart defect.

The chain recombines TRBV5-6 with TRBJ1-1, with 7 bases identical to TRBD1. Trimming cost V 4 bases and J 11 bases; bases outside gene matches: 11. The length of the CDR3 is 13 residues. The V gene's germline CDR1 is SGHDT and CDR2 YYEEEE. CDR3 nucleotide sequence: TGTGCCAGCAGCCCAGGGACAGTTGGACGCGCTTTCTTT. Amino acids: CASSPGTVGRAFF.

The chain has TRBV2 and TRBJ2-7, with 9 bases fitting TRBD1. The J segment lost 7 bases and the V segment lost 6 bases, leaving 7 bases of the junction unmatched. CDR3 length equals 13 residues. Germline V gives CDR1 SNHLY, CDR2 FYNNEI. This CDR3 is CASSVTGTGEQYF. The CDR3 coding sequence is TGTGCCAGCAGCGTCACCGGGACAGGGGAGCAGTACTTC.

The genes are TRBV7-6 and TRBJ2-1; TRBD2 aligns across 12 bases. V lost 5 bases to trimming and J lost 9 bases; unmatched junction nucleotides: 11. Germline loops: CDR1 SGHVS, CDR2 FNYEAQ. The length of the CDR3 is 16 residues. CDR3 sequence (DNA): TGTGCCAGCAGCGATGTGACTAGCGGGAGTTTAGGTGAGCAGTTCTTC. Translated: CASSDVTSGSLGEQFF.

The chain links TRBV5-4 to TRBJ2-5, with TRBD2 identical over 7 bases. With V trimmed by 0 bases and J by 4 bases, 6 bases remained unmatched. The CDR3 contains 15 residues. CDR1 is SGHNT, CDR2 YYREEE, per germline (reference sequence). CDR3 coding DNA: TGTGCCAGCAGCTTGGAGGCGGGGGTGGTAGAGACCCAGTACTTC. This encodes CASSLEAGVVETQYF.

The V gene is TRBV28, the J gene TRBJ2-5; 8 positions match TRBD2. This CDR3 has 14 amino acids. CDR1 MDHEN and CDR2 SYDVKM come from the germline V gene. Trimming at V came to 4 bases and at J to 2 bases, leaving 3 bases not matched to a gene. The CDR3 here is CASSSTSGQETQYF. CDR3 bases: TGTGCCAGCAGTTCCACTAGCGGACAAGAGACCCAGTACTTC. The full variable domain, with the rest looked up from reference TRBV28 and TRBJ2-5, is DVKVTQSSRYLVKRTGEKVFLECVQDMDHENMFWYRQDPGLGLRLIYFSYDVKMKEKGDIPEGYSVSREKKERFSLILESASTNQTSMYLCASSSTSGQETQYFGPGTRLLVL.

The V call is TRBV15, the J call TRBJ1-5; 10 bases fit TRBD1. Germline V gives CDR1 LNHNV, CDR2 YYDKDF (reference sequence). The V and J ends lost 0 bases and 5 bases, in that order; junction bases with no gene match: 4. The length of the CDR3 is 16 residues. The CDR3 loop reads CATSRDGTGAYQPQHF. CDR3 DNA sequence: TGTGCCACCAGCAGAGACGGGACAGGGGCTTATCAGCCCCAGCATTTT. Full variable domain (missing parts from reference TRBV15 and TRBJ1-5): DAMVIQNPRYQVTQFGKPVTLSCSQTLNHNVMYWYQQKSSQAPKLLFHYYDKDFNNEADTPDNFQSRRPNTSFCFLDIRSPGLGDTAMYLCATSRDGTGAYQPQHFGDGTRLSIL.

The gene calls are TRBV4-3 and TRBJ2-1, with a tentative D call TRBD1 (6 bases). This CDR3 has 16 amino acids. V was pared by 0 bases and J by 5 bases, with 14 bases between. CDR1 is LGHNA, CDR2 YSLEER, per germline. CDR3 nucleotide sequence: TGCGCCAGCAGCCAAGATGGCCAGGGGACCCACAATGAGCAGTTCTTC. It encodes CASSQDGQGTHNEQFF.

The genes are TRBV6-4 and TRBJ2-3, with 9 bases aligning to TRBD2. The CDR3 is 15 residues long. Germline V gene sequence: CDR1 MRHNA, CDR2 SNTAGT. J was trimmed by 4 bases and V by 3 bases; bases with no gene match: 5. CDR3 protein: CASSEGGGAPDTQYF. The CDR3 bases are TGTGCCAGCAGTGAGGGCGGGGGGGCCCCAGATACGCAGTATTTT.

The chain has TRBV27 and TRBJ2-5, with 8 bases aligning to TRBD2. The CDR3 totals 17 residues. V lost 7 bases to trimming and J lost 0 bases; unmatched junction nucleotides: 13. CDR1 is MNHEY and CDR2 is SMNVEV in the germline V gene (reference sequence). CDR3 loop: CASTRVGKLADQETQYF. The CDR3 DNA reads TGTGCCAGCACACGAGTCGGGAAACTAGCGGACCAAGAGACCCAGTACTTC.

This chain joins TRBV2 and TRBJ2-4; 7 nucleotides agree with TRBD1. From germline, CDR1 is SNHLY and CDR2 FYNNEI. This CDR3 region has 14 residues. J was trimmed by 0 bases and V by 9 bases; bases with no gene match: 5. The CDR3 DNA reads TGTGCCAGAGGGACAGCTGGAGCCAAAAACATTCAGTACTTC. Translating it yields CARGTAGAKNIQYF.

This clone was recorded once. The gene calls are TRBV28 and TRBJ1-5, with 8 bases lining up with TRBD1. Germline-derived CDR1 and CDR2 are MDHEN and SYDVKM. V shed 2 bases and J 0 bases; nucleotides not matched to a gene: 18. The CDR3 extends over 21 amino acids. The DNA for the CDR3 is TGTGCCAGCAGTTTAAACCCCCTAACCGACAGGGGTTCCTATAGCAATCAGCCCCAGCATTTT. This codes for CASSLNPLTDRGSYSNQPQHF.

The genes are TRBV7-9 and TRBJ2-2, with 7 bases fitting TRBD1. The CDR3 runs 14 residues. CDR1 is SEHNR and CDR2 is FQNEAQ in the germline V gene (reference sequence). V gave up 7 bases and J gave up 5 bases; unmatched junction bases: 7. The CDR3 loop is CASIGTASTGELFF. Here the CDR3 DNA reads TGTGCCAGCATCGGGACAGCCTCGACCGGGGAGCTGTTTTTT.